The entry below describes one TCR beta chain. These data belong to a study of blood T cell repertoires in COVID-19. The protocol was immunoSEQ multiplex PCR, while the TCRdb copy is restricted to in-frame clones and leaves out a portion. The table lists roughly 260,000 clones, about 87% of them singletons, with approximately 3.8% in the top ten. CDR1 and CDR2 from the germline V gene are KGHDR and SFDVKD. The CDR3 extends over 16 amino acids. Trimming took 1 base from V and 4 from J; bases not matched to a gene: 7. V gene TRBV24-1 combines with J gene TRBJ2-5; 8 nucleotides align to TRBD1. The specimen was peripheral blood. The sequence was obtained from a man aged 60 to 75 who had recovered from COVID-19. Written as DNA, the CDR3 is TGTGCCACCAGTGATTTCAGCCGGACAGGGATAGAGACCCAGTACTTC. Amino acid sequence: CATSDFSRTGIETQYF.